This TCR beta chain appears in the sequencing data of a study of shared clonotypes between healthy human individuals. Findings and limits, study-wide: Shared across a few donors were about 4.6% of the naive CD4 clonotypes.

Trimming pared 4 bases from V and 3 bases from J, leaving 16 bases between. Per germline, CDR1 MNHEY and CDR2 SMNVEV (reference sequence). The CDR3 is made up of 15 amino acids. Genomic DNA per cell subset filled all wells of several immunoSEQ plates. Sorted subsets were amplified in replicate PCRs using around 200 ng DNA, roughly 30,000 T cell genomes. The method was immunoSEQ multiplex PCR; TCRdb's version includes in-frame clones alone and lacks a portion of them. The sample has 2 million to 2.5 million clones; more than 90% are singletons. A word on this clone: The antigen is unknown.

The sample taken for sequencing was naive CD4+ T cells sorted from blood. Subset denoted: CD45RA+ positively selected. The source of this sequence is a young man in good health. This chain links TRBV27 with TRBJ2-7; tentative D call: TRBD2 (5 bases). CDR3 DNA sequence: TGTGCCAGCAGTTCATCCTCTCCTGGACTCTACGAGCAGTACTTC. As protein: CASSSSSPGLYEQYF.